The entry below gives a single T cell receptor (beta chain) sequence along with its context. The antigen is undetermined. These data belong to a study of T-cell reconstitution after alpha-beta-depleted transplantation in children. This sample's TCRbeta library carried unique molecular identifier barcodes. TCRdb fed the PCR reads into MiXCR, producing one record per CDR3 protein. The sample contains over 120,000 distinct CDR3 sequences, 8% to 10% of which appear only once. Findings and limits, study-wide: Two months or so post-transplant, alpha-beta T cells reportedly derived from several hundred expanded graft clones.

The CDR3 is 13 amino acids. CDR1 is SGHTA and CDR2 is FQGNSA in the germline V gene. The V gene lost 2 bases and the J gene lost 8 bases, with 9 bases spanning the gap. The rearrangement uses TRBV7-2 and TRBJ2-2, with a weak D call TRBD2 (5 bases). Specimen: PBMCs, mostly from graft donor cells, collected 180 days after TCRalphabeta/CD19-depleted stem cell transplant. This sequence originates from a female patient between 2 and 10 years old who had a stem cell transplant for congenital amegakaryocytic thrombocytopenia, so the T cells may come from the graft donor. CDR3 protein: CASSLSTGGELFF. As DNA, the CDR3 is TGTGCCAGCAGCTTATCGACGGGAGGGGAGCTGTTTTTT.